These 12 T cell receptor beta chains came from one sample sequenced in a study of blood T cell repertoires in COVID-19 (dated by TCRdb to 2020 to 2022). Library prep was done by the immunoSEQ multiplex PCR assay. TCRdb mirrors the immuneACCESS table, restricted to in-frame sequences. Some clones are absent from its copies; in checked studies, under half trace to an unresolved V gene, and the reason for the others is unknown. The sample table holds some 200,000 clones, of which around 86% were seen once. In total, the top ten clones hold around 7% of the sample. The specimen sequenced was peripheral blood. These receptors were collected from a woman aged 80 or over in a cohort sampled during active or convalescent COVID-19.

This clone was observed a handful of times. The chain employs TRBV4-1 and TRBJ1-2; unclear D gene. Germline V lookup: CDR1 MGHRA, CDR2 YSYEKL. V was trimmed by 0 bases and J by 4 bases, leaving 12 bases between them. CDR3 size: 15 residues. CDR3 sequence reads: CASSQEEWRSYGYTF. The CDR3 nucleotides read TGCGCCAGCAGCCAAGAGGAGTGGAGGAGCTATGGCTACACCTTC.

The rearrangement joins TRBV30 to TRBJ2-5; TRBD1 aligns across 7 bases. From germline, CDR1 is GTSNPN and CDR2 SVGIG (reference sequence). The CDR3 has 12 amino acids. V shed 7 bases and J 1 base; nucleotides not matched to a gene: 3. The CDR3 sequence is CAYRGTQETQYF. The CDR3 region has the DNA TGTGCCTACAGGGGCACCCAAGAGACCCAGTACTTC.

V gene TRBV18 combines with J gene TRBJ2-7; 11 bases map to TRBD2. V dropped 5 bases and J dropped 5; count of bases not matched to a gene: 11. The germline V gene has CDR1 KGHSH and CDR2 LQKENI. The CDR3 is 16 residues long. The CDR3 sequence is CASSIRTSGFINEQYF. The CDR3 DNA reads TGTGCCAGCTCAATCAGGACTAGCGGGTTTATCAACGAGCAGTACTTC.

The rearrangement uses TRBV7-6 and TRBJ2-3; D is uncertain. Trimming took 1 base from V and 4 from J, leaving 15 bases between them. This CDR3 comprises 16 residues. Germline CDR1 and CDR2: SGHVS and FNYEAQ. CDR3 DNA: TGTGCCAGCAGCTTAGTTCGAGGCCCAGTACCAGATACGCAGTATTTT. Its translation: CASSLVRGPVPDTQYF.

CDR3 sequence reads: CSFGRGPYNEQFF. The CDR3 nucleotides read TGCAGCTTCGGGAGGGGGCCTTACAATGAGCAGTTCTTC. The chain has TRBV29-1 and TRBJ2-1; TRBD2 is a possible D gene (8 bases). CDR3 length equals 13 residues. CDR1 SQVTM and CDR2 ANQGSEA come from the germline V gene. Trimming removed 8 bases at V and 4 bases at J, with 15 bases between.

V gene TRBV6-5 combines with J gene TRBJ1-1; TRBD1 aligns across 9 bases. Germline V gene data show CDR1 as MNHEY and CDR2 as SVGAGI. This CDR3 region has 16 residues. The junction had 3 bases not matched to a gene; V was cut back by 1 base and J by 0 bases. The DNA for the CDR3 is TGTGCCAGCAGTTACTTCCGGGACAGGGTGAACACTGAAGCTTTCTTT. Translated: CASSYFRDRVNTEAFF.

CDR3 residues: CASSTGVGGYTF. Here the CDR3 DNA reads TGTGCCAGTAGTACCGGGGTAGGTGGCTACACCTTC. The rearrangement uses TRBV19 and TRBJ1-2; D gene uncertain. The CDR3 is 12 residues long. V was cut by 4 bases and J by 7 bases, with 10 bases left in between. Germline V gene data show CDR1 as LNHDA and CDR2 as SQIVND (reference sequence).

The J gene is TRBJ1-5, the V gene TRBV6-2 or TRBV6-3, with D perhaps TRBD1 (6 bases). This CDR3 has 13 residues. Germline CDR1 and CDR2: MNHEY and SVGEGT. The V and J ends lost 6 bases and 7 bases respectively, with 13 bases between them. CDR3 sequence: CASSLDQGQPQHF. CDR3 nucleotide sequence: TGTGCCAGCAGCCTCGACCAGGGGCAGCCCCAGCATTTT.

There are a few counts of this clone. The chain employs TRBV19 and TRBJ2-2, with 9 bases fitting TRBD2. Germline CDR1 is LNHDA and CDR2 is SQIVND (reference sequence). The V gene end was trimmed by 2 bases and the J gene end by 6 bases; junction bases not matched to a gene: 10. This CDR3 region has 17 residues. As DNA, the CDR3 is TGTGCCAGTAGTATACCCGGCCGCGGGAGGGCCCCCGGGGAGCTGTTTTTT. It yields the protein CASSIPGRGRAPGELFF.

The J gene is TRBJ1-1, the V gene TRBV5-6, with TRBD1 identical over 11 bases. CDR3 size: 16 residues. CDR1 is SGHDT, CDR2 YYEEEE, per germline. After removal of 4 bases from V and 0 bases from J, the junction contained 5 bases not matched to a gene. This CDR3 is CASSPRTGGVNTEAFF. CDR3 nucleotides: TGTGCCAGCAGCCCTAGGACAGGGGGCGTGAACACTGAAGCTTTCTTT.

The chain joins TRBV5-1 to TRBJ1-2; 7 positions match TRBD1. Losses at the gene ends were 4 bases for V and 3 bases for J; bases not matched to a gene: 3. In germline, CDR1 is SGHRS, CDR2 YFSETQ. The CDR3 spans 13 residues. In DNA form, the CDR3 reads TGCGCCAGCAGCGTAACAGGGGACTATGGCTACACCTTC. It yields the protein CASSVTGDYGYTF.

The chain recombines TRBV19 with TRBJ1-1; the D gene is possibly TRBD1 (6 bases). Germline V gives CDR1 LNHDA, CDR2 SQIVND (reference sequence). The CDR3 is made up of 16 amino acids. Trimming removed 6 bases at V and 0 bases at J, with 17 bases between. The CDR3 loop reads CASSTILQGLNTEAFF. The CDR3 bases are TGTGCCAGTAGCACCATTTTACAGGGCCTGAACACTGAAGCTTTCTTT.